This entry features one T cell receptor (beta chain) sequence. What it recognizes is unknown. From the 5' RACE reads, TCRdb called clonotypes with MiXCR, one entry per CDR3 protein. The sample holds over 25,000 distinct CDR3 sequences, roughly 30% seen once. General study points: The TCR gene usage of tumor memory CD4+ T cells clustered together with blood and lymph node memory CD4+ cells and with lymph node naive CD4+ cells.

V lost 3 bases to trimming and J lost 8 bases, with 10 bases between them. Per the germline V gene, CDR1 is DFQATT and CDR2 is SNEGSKA (reference sequence). The CDR3 spans 11 residues. Tregs were sorted as CD4+CD25+CD127-/low cells. This receptor was obtained from a female donor with breast cancer. The rearrangement uses TRBV20-1 and TRBJ1-2; D gene unclear. Specimen: tumor-infiltrating Tregs sorted from the breast tumor. Here the CDR3 DNA reads TGCAGTGCTAGGGGTGGGCCCGGCTACACCTTC. Translation: CSARGGPGYTF.